A selection of T cell receptor beta chains follows, all from one sample in a study of T cell repertoires in cytomegalovirus infection. MiXCR, applied by TCRdb to the reads, yields one record per CDR3 protein. Among approximately 630,000 distinct CDR3 sequences listed, approximately 24% were seen once. Sequencing was performed on CD8+ T cells from PBMCs. These TCRs come from a human donor in good health (CMV status not recorded). Some clones in this sample may be carry-over from other donors' samples. Each CDR3 is given with its conserved first and last residue. A D gene is named only where the DNA matches it firmly. Part of the rows lack a size; the others show once, few, many or a class for expanded clones.

>few|TRBV6-5|TRBJ2-1|NA
TGTGCCAGCAGTTACAGCCACTCCTACAATGAGCAGTTCTTC
CASSYSHSYNEQFF
>NA|TRBV15|TRBJ2-1|NA
TGTGCCACCAGCAGCCCGACGGAGGGCTACAATGAGCAGTTCTTC
CATSSPTEGYNEQFF
>NA|TRBV19|TRBJ1-5|TRBD1
TGTGCCAGTAGAGATACAGGGGGTCCTCACCAGCATTTT
CASRDTGGPHQHF
>NA|TRBV5-1|TRBJ2-7|NA
TGCGCCAGCAGCTCCGACTCCTTATACTCCTACGAGCAGTACTTC
CASSSDSLYSYEQYF
>many|TRBV28|TRBJ2-1|NA
TGTGCCAGCAGTTCAAGGACACTTTCTTACAATGAGCAGTTCTTC
CASSSRTLSYNEQFF
>few|TRBV9|TRBJ2-1|NA
TGTGCCAGCAGCCAGACAACCTACAATGAGCAGTTCTTC
CASSQTTYNEQFF
>NA|TRBV20-1|TRBJ1-6|NA
TGCAGTGCTAGGATCAGGTTAAGCTCACCCCTCCACTTT
CSARIRLSSPLHF
>few|TRBV27|TRBJ2-1|NA
TGTGCCAGCAGTTCCCCTGCGGGGCCATCCTACAATGAGCAGTTCTTC
CASSSPAGPSYNEQFF
>NA|TRBV28|TRBJ2-1|TRBD2
TGTGCCAGCAGTTTATTAGCGGGGGCCCAGAATGAGCAGTTCTTC
CASSLLAGAQNEQFF
>many|TRBV7-9|TRBJ1-5|NA
TGTGCCAGCAGCTTACCGGGGGGAAATCAGCCCCAGCATTTT
CASSLPGGNQPQHF
>NA|TRBV2|TRBJ2-3|NA
TGTGCCAGCATCACGGGCCGGAGTATAGATACGCAGTATTTT
CASITGRSIDTQYF
>NA|TRBV20-1|TRBJ1-6|NA
TGCAGTGCTAGAGATCATGGGCAGGGTAATTCACCCCTCCACTTT
CSARDHGQGNSPLHF
>many|TRBV12-3/TRBV12-4|TRBJ2-3|NA
TGTGCCAGCAGTTTAGCGCCGGACCCAACCACAGATACGCAGTATTTT
CASSLAPDPTTDTQYF
>NA|TRBV6-8|TRBJ2-1|TRBD2
TGTGCCAGCAGTTACTCGAAGCGGGGGGGTGGCTACAATGAGCAGTTCTTC
CASSYSKRGGGYNEQFF
>NA|TRBV28|TRBJ2-7|NA
TGTGCCATCTCGGGTCCCAGCGCCCCTTACGAGCAGTACTTC
CAISGPSAPYEQYF
>many|TRBV7-3|TRBJ2-1|TRBD2
TGTGCCAGCAGCCTAGGGACTACTTCCTACAATGAGCAGTTCTTC
CASSLGTTSYNEQFF
>many|TRBV7-9|TRBJ1-3|NA
TGTGCCAGCAGCGCCCTGAATAGAACTGGAAACACCATATATTTT
CASSALNRTGNTIYF
>NA|TRBV28|TRBJ2-3|NA
TGTGCCAGCAACCGGAGGGGCCTCACAGATACGCAGTATTTT
CASNRRGLTDTQYF
>NA|TRBV12-3/TRBV12-4|TRBJ2-5|NA
TGTGCCAGCAGTTCACCGGGAGAGAGCCAAGAGACCCAGTACTTC
CASSSPGESQETQYF
>few|TRBV28|TRBJ1-4|NA
TGTGCCAGCAGTCGAGATACTTACAGGCCCGCTAATGAAAAACTGTTTTTT
CASSRDTYRPANEKLFF
>NA|TRBV6-6|TRBJ2-5|TRBD1
TGTGCCAGCACAAGGGGATACAGGGGAGAGACCCAGTACTTC
CASTRGYRGETQYF
>NA|TRBV12-5|TRBJ1-2|TRBD1
TGTGCTAGTGGCGGGGACAGCAACTATGGCTACACCTTC
CASGGDSNYGYTF
>many|TRBV7-8|TRBJ2-5|NA
TGTGCCAGCAGATCCCTAGAGGAGCCCCAAGAGACCCAGTACTTC
CASRSLEEPQETQYF
>NA|TRBV19|TRBJ2-2|NA
TGTGCCAGTATGGGGAAAGTTGACGGGGAGCTGTTTTTT
CASMGKVDGELFF
>NA|TRBV6-2/TRBV6-3|TRBJ2-1|NA
TGTGCCAGCAATATTGATAGTGTTGAGCAGTTCTTC
CASNIDSVEQFF
>NA|TRBV20-1|TRBJ2-2|TRBD2
TGCAGTGTTACTAGCGGGGGGACCGGGGGCGGGGAGCTGTTTTTT
CSVTSGGTGGGELFF
>NA|TRBV29-1|TRBJ1-3|NA
TGCAGCGTTCGGACTATATACTCTGGAAACACCATATATTTT
CSVRTIYSGNTIYF
>many|TRBV7-6|TRBJ2-2|NA
TGTGCCAGCAGCTTAGTACCGGGCGGGGAGCTGTTTTTT
CASSLVPGGELFF
>NA|TRBV7-2|TRBJ2-5|TRBD2
TGTGCCAGCAGCCATCCGGCTAGCGGGGGGCAAGAGACCCAGTACTTC
CASSHPASGGQETQYF
>few|TRBV6-2/TRBV6-3|TRBJ2-2|NA
TGTGCCAGCAGTTACTGGGGCGGGGAGCTGTTTTTT
CASSYWGGELFF
>NA|TRBV15|TRBJ2-3|TRBD1
TGTGCCACCAGCAGAGGATCGGACAGGGGGCAAGATACGCAGTATTTT
CATSRGSDRGQDTQYF
>NA|TRBV12-3/TRBV12-4|TRBJ2-7|NA
TGTGCCAGCAGTTTATTGGGGTACTACGAGCAGTACTTC
CASSLLGYYEQYF
>NA|TRBV2|TRBJ1-1|NA
TGTGCCAGCAGTGAAGAAAGGGAGGCGAACACTGAAGCTTTCTTT
CASSEEREANTEAFF
>few|TRBV24-1|TRBJ2-3|TRBD2
TGTGCCACCAGTGATTCGGGACTAGCGGGGGGGCTCGGTACGCAGTATTTT
CATSDSGLAGGLGTQYF
>few|TRBV20-1|TRBJ2-1|NA
TGCAGTGCTAGAGATCCATCGATGGCCGCGGGTGTCGATGAGCAGTTCTTC
CSARDPSMAAGVDEQFF
>NA|TRBV14|TRBJ2-3|NA
TGTGCCAGCAGCCAAGAATATGGCACACCAGATACGCAGTATTTT
CASSQEYGTPDTQYF
>many|TRBV28|TRBJ1-5|NA
TGTGCCAGCAGTTTAAGACCCTATCCAGGCAATCAGCCCCAGCATTTT
CASSLRPYPGNQPQHF
>NA|TRBV19|TRBJ2-1|TRBD2
TGTGCCAGTAGTATAGCAGCGGGGGGGTACAATGAGCAGTTCTTC
CASSIAAGGYNEQFF
>NA|TRBV6-2/TRBV6-3|TRBJ2-1|NA
TGTGCCAGCAGTTACCTCGGGGGCTACAATGAGCAGTTCTTC
CASSYLGGYNEQFF
>many|TRBV7-9|TRBJ2-1|TRBD1
TGTGCCAGCAGCTTAAATGTTTCCAGGGGGAATGAGCAGTTCTTC
CASSLNVSRGNEQFF
>few|TRBV13|TRBJ1-1|TRBD1
TGTGCCAGCAGCTTAGGCCTGAAAGGGGGCGAGGACACTGAAGCTTTCTTT
CASSLGLKGGEDTEAFF
>once|TRBV28|TRBJ2-1|NA
TGTGCCAGCGGTTTTTCGGCGGTCCCCAGCTCCTACAATGAGCAGTTCTTC
CASGFSAVPSSYNEQFF
>NA|TRBV5-4|TRBJ2-2|TRBD1
TGTGCCAGCAGCCCTCTGGGGACAGGGGGCACCGGGGAGCTGTTTTTT
CASSPLGTGGTGELFF
>few|TRBV11-2|TRBJ2-1|NA
TGTGCCAGCAGCTCACCGGGGACCCCAGTCGGGTATGAGCAGTTCTTC
CASSSPGTPVGYEQFF
>few|TRBV7-3|TRBJ2-3|NA
TGTGCCAGCAGGCCCCGGGGTGGGAGCACAGATACGCAGTATTTT
CASRPRGGSTDTQYF
>NA|TRBV29-1|TRBJ2-1|NA
TGCAGCGTTGAAGATCCGGACAGAAGCTCCTACAATGAGCAGTTCTTC
CSVEDPDRSSYNEQFF
>NA|TRBV19|TRBJ2-3|NA
TGTGCCAGTAGTCCGCGGGTGGGGCCCACTAGCACAGATACGCAGTATTTT
CASSPRVGPTSTDTQYF
>NA|TRBV28|TRBJ1-2|NA
TGTGCCAGCAGTCCTCATCCCAGGAACTATGGCTACACCTTC
CASSPHPRNYGYTF
>few|TRBV20-1|TRBJ1-1|NA
TGCAGTGTTACGGGTTTTGAAATGAACACTGAAGCTTTCTTT
CSVTGFEMNTEAFF
>few|TRBV7-9|TRBJ1-5|NA
TGTGCCAGCAGCGACCGTTATGGTCCCCAGCATTTT
CASSDRYGPQHF
>NA|TRBV28|TRBJ1-5|NA
TGTGCCAGCAGTTTAATGGGGGGCGGGAGGCCCCAGCATTTT
CASSLMGGGRPQHF
>few|TRBV5-8|TRBJ2-1|TRBD2
TGTGCCAGCAGCTCCGGAGCGGGGGCCCTTACCTACAATGAGCAGTTCTTC
CASSSGAGALTYNEQFF
>NA|TRBV4-1|TRBJ2-5|NA
TGTGCCAGCAGCCAAGATCGGGGTAGAAATGCGGTTCGGACCCAGTACTTC
CASSQDRGRNAVRTQYF
>few|TRBV20-1|TRBJ2-7|NA
TGCAGTGCTAGAAATACGGGCAGCAACGAGCAGTACTTC
CSARNTGSNEQYF
>NA|TRBV6-5|TRBJ1-4|NA
TGTGCCAGCAGTCCCCAGGGCGGCGAAAAACTGTTTTTT
CASSPQGGEKLFF